The T cell receptor beta chain under discussion was sequenced for a study of blood T cell repertoires in COVID-19. Exposed participants came across a COVID-19 case within 2 weeks before study entry. Produced via immunoSEQ multiplex PCR; TCRdb's table is partial and in-frame only. The sample holds about 270,000 clones, approximately 90% seen once. Germline values: CDR1 PRHDT, CDR2 FYEKMQ (reference sequence). V lost 0 bases to trimming and J lost 4 bases, with 10 bases between them. This CDR3 comprises 14 residues. This chain links TRBV13 with TRBJ2-7; D might be TRBD2 (5 bases). The TCR comes from a man in his forties or fifties who had been exposed to COVID-19. Sequencing used PBMCs or T cells enriched from blood (not recorded which). The CDR3 DNA sequence: TGTGCCAGCAGCTTAGGGCGGAGGCCGTACGAGCAGTACTTC. It yields the protein CASSLGRRPYEQYF.